This T cell receptor (beta chain) appears in the sequencing data of a study of response to subunit inactivated influenza vaccine (dated 2018 in TCRdb). Concerning the study at large: The study used deep quantitative T cell receptor repertoire profiling to track responses to a trivalent subunit inactivated influenza vaccine.

To note about this clonotype: What this receptor recognizes is not known. Base qualities are not provided; no much larger clone lies one nucleotide away.

The library was made by RT-PCR. The sample was run on an Illumina HiSeq 2500. TCRdb took the public reads, trimmed them with fastp at Q25, ran MiXCR for clone calling and kept in-frame beta chains. Each entry is one CDR3 protein sequence, shown with its most common DNA and genes. Across this sample there are 450,000 to 550,000 distinct CDR3 sequences, with 25% seen only once. Around 1.8% of the sample rests with the top ten. The investigation overall reported the following: According to the authors, only a limited number of new T cells may be recruited by each seasonal influenza vaccination.

Counted from cysteine to phenylalanine, this CDR3 has 15 amino acids. Just CDR3 DNA is preserved here, 45 bases in frame from base 1. Deletion took 5 bases off V and 0 bases off J, with a span of 12 bases between the germline ends. Per the germline V gene, ENHRY is the CDR1 and SYGVKD is the CDR2. The sequence was obtained from a man aged 45-65 years who received an inactivated influenza vaccine. Donor details come from another sample of the same person, matched by shared clones. The chain is assembled from TRBV10-3 and TRBJ2-3, with a weak D call of TRBD1 (6 bases match). The sample consisted of CD4+ T cells sorted from PBMCs, taken roughly 5 days after vaccination. The CDR3: CAISRTDPSTDTQYF. The DNA is TGTGCCATCAGTAGGACAGACCCTAGCACAGATACGCAGTATTTT.